The 24 T cell receptor beta chains in this list originate from one sample, sequenced in a study of molecular identifiers for immune sequencing clone quantification. One entry per CDR3 protein, called by TCRdb with MiXCR from the PCR reads. Altogether approximately 550,000 distinct CDR3 sequences are present, approximately 25% being singletons, with the ten largest covering 0.76%. The sequenced sample was naive CD8+ T cells from blood, with Jurkat cell RNA spiked in. Subset described: FACS-sorted CD8+CD4-CCR7+CD45RA+ naive T cells. All receptors come from a human donor in good health. Some libraries in this study had Jurkat cell RNA spiked in.

This clonotype was detected ten times or more. The CDR3, as DNA: TGTGCCAGCAGCCATGGTACTGAAGCTTTCTTT. Protein product: CASSHGTEAFF. The chain recombines TRBV13 with TRBJ1-1; D is uncertain. CDR1 PRHDT and CDR2 FYEKMQ come from the germline V gene (reference sequence). The CDR3 has 11 residues. V gave up 5 bases and J gave up 5 bases, with 6 bases separating them.

The chain carries TRBV4-3 and TRBJ1-4, with unresolved D. The V gene's germline CDR1 is LGHNA and CDR2 YSLEER. The CDR3 length is 16 residues. Trimming pared 5 bases from V and 3 bases from J, leaving 16 bases between. The CDR3, as DNA: TGCGCCAGCAGCGAGTCCTGGGGAGCAGCTAATGAAAAACTGTTTTTT. Amino acids: CASSESWGAANEKLFF.

This clonotype was recorded at least ten times. The CDR3 is CASSFGGGDSEAFF. In DNA form, the CDR3 reads TGTGCCAGCAGTTTCGGTGGCGGAGACAGTGAAGCTTTCTTT. This chain uses TRBV12-3 or TRBV12-4 with TRBJ1-1; a possible D gene is TRBD1 (5 bases). The CDR3 consists of 14 residues. V lost 3 bases to trimming and J lost 7 bases, with 15 bases between them.

This clonotype turned up a few times. The rearrangement uses TRBV25-1 and TRBJ2-3; D not certain. CDR3 length: 12 residues. Germline assignment: CDR1 MGHDK and CDR2 SYGVNS. The V and J ends lost 3 bases and 6 bases respectively, with 7 bases between them. The CDR3 reads CASSDSVDTQYF. The CDR3, as DNA: TGTGCCAGCAGTGATTCTGTGGATACGCAGTATTTT. Full variable domain (outside the CDR3, taken from reference TRBV25-1 and TRBJ2-3): EADIYQTPRYLVIGTGKKITLECSQTMGHDKMYWYQQDPGMELHLIHYSYGVNSTEKGDLSSESTVSRIRTEHFPLTLESARPSHTSQYLCASSDSVDTQYFGPGTRLTVL.

On this clonotype itself: A read error may explain this, as a much larger clone is one base away. The chain employs TRBV13 and TRBJ2-5; 7 bases agree with TRBD1. There are 13 residues in the CDR3. CDR1 and CDR2 (germline): PRHDT, FYEKMQ (reference sequence). In DNA form, the CDR3 reads TGTGCCAGCTGCTTCGGACAGGTAGAGACCCAGTACTTC. Translation: CASCFGQVETQYF.

This sequence joins TRBV2 and TRBJ2-7; 7 positions agree with TRBD1. The end of the DNA fits TRBJ2-1 better, so the J call may be wrong. The germline gives CDR1 SNHLY, CDR2 FYNNEI. This CDR3 contains 13 residues. CDR3 nucleotide sequence: TGTGCCAGCAGTCAAGGGACAGCCTACGAGCAGTTCTTC. Amino acid sequence: CASSQGTAYEQFF.

A note on this clonotype: The germline gene is not matched at one end of the junction; a read error may be the cause. The rearrangement uses TRBV20-1 and TRBJ2-5; no reliable D call. Germline V gene sequence: CDR1 DFQATT, CDR2 SNEGSKA (reference sequence). The length of the CDR3 is 11 residues. CDR3 bases: TGCAGTGCCCCGGCGGTGGAGACCCAGTGCTTC. The encoded protein is CSAPAVETQCF.

This clonotype occurred many times. The J gene is TRBJ1-1, the V gene TRBV29-1; D unresolved. CDR1 SQVTM and CDR2 ANQGSEA come from the germline V gene. Trimming left V 3 bases short and J 0 bases short, with 8 bases between. The CDR3 totals 13 residues. CDR3: CSVDLHVNTEAFF. In nucleotides, the CDR3 is TGCAGCGTTGACTTACATGTGAACACTGAAGCTTTCTTT.

This clonotype was observed a few times. The J gene is TRBJ2-7, the V gene TRBV6-1; 9 bases line up with TRBD2. The V gene's germline CDR1 is MNHNS and CDR2 SASEGT. V dropped 8 bases and J dropped 2; count of bases not matched to a gene: 16. This CDR3 region has 17 residues. CDR3 loop: CASREAFQAGGTYEQYF. CDR3 in DNA: TGTGCCAGCCGAGAAGCCTTCCAAGCGGGGGGTACCTACGAGCAGTACTTC.

The genes are TRBV7-9 and TRBJ1-1; D uncertain. Germline assignment: CDR1 SEHNR and CDR2 FQNEAQ (reference sequence). This CDR3 spans 13 amino acids. V was pared by 0 bases and J by 7 bases, with 9 bases between. The CDR3 protein is CASSLAGQVEAFF. The CDR3 nucleotides are TGTGCCAGCAGCTTAGCCGGGCAGGTTGAAGCTTTCTTT.

This clonotype was recorded at least ten times. The rearrangement joins TRBV13 to TRBJ2-1; D may be TRBD1 or TRBD2 (5 bases each). The germline gives CDR1 PRHDT, CDR2 FYEKMQ (reference sequence). Trimming pared 3 bases from V and 6 bases from J, leaving 9 bases between. This CDR3 comprises 13 residues. The CDR3 DNA reads as TGTGCCAGCAGCTTTTGGGGGTCCAATGAGCAGTTCTTC. It codes for CASSFWGSNEQFF.

This clonotype was counted at least ten times. J is TRBJ2-2 and V is TRBV7-9; D perhaps matches TRBD2 (5 bases). Germline values: CDR1 SEHNR, CDR2 FQNEAQ (reference sequence). The CDR3 consists of 18 residues. V was cut by 5 bases and J by 6 bases, with 25 bases left in between. The CDR3 loop is CASSPPFLPGIESGELFF. CDR3 DNA sequence: TGTGCCAGCAGCCCCCCTTTTCTACCGGGGATCGAATCCGGGGAGCTGTTTTTT.

Only a few counts were recorded for this clonotype. V and J are TRBV13 and TRBJ2-5; D tentatively fits TRBD1 or TRBD2 (6 bases each). The CDR3 length is 16 residues. V lost 0 bases and J 1 base, leaving 12 bases between the germline ends. Germline V gene data show CDR1 as PRHDT and CDR2 as FYEKMQ (reference sequence). For the CDR3, the DNA is TGTGCCAGCAGCTTAGGCGCGAAGGGGGGCCAAGAGACCCAGTACTTC. It codes for CASSLGAKGGQETQYF.

CDR3 amino acids: CASSSFNSQETQYF. For the CDR3, the DNA is TGTGCCAGTAGCTCCTTTAACAGCCAAGAGACCCAGTACTTC. V usage is TRBV19 and J usage is TRBJ2-5; D unresolved. CDR1 LNHDA and CDR2 SQIVND come from the germline V gene (reference sequence). The CDR3 has 14 residues. The V and J ends lost 6 bases and 1 base respectively, with 12 bases between them.

A few counts support this clonotype. V is TRBV27 and J is TRBJ1-5; D unresolved. This CDR3 contains 14 residues. Trimming pared 2 bases from V and 4 bases from J, leaving 9 bases between. Germline values: CDR1 MNHEY, CDR2 SMNVEV (reference sequence). The CDR3 DNA is TGTGCCAGCAGTTTAGTGTACAAAAATCAGCCCCAGCATTTT. Translation gives CASSLVYKNQPQHF.

Turning to this clonotype: A clone one base away is much larger, so this may be a read error. The chain employs TRBV4-1 and TRBJ1-1; 9 nucleotides align to TRBD1. The CDR3 is made up of 15 amino acids. Germline values: CDR1 MGHRA, CDR2 YSYEKL. The DNA for the CDR3 is TGCGCCAGCAGCCCGGGACAGGGAACGAACACTGAAGCTTGCTTT. Residues: CASSPGQGTNTEACF.

This CDR3 reads CSAPRTSIHEQYF. The CDR3 DNA reads as TGCAGTGCTCCCCGGACTAGTATCCACGAGCAGTACTTC. The chain links TRBV20-1 to TRBJ2-7; 7 bases fit TRBD2. The CDR3 contains 13 residues. The ends lost 5 bases at V and 5 bases at J; junction bases unmatched: 9. Germline loops: CDR1 DFQATT, CDR2 SNEGSKA (reference sequence).

The CDR3 here is CASSLTPDIVDTGELFF. The CDR3, as DNA: TGTGCCAGCAGTCTCACGCCGGACATTGTGGACACCGGGGAGCTGTTTTTT. The gene calls are TRBV6-2 or TRBV6-3 and TRBJ2-2; TRBD1 might be the D (5 bases). Deletions cut 5 bases from V and 3 bases from J, with 19 bases between. The CDR3 contains 17 residues. Germline assignment: CDR1 MNHEY and CDR2 SVGEGT.

The chain employs TRBV20-1 and TRBJ2-2; D remains ambiguous. The germline V gene has CDR1 DFQATT and CDR2 SNEGSKA (reference sequence). V lost 6 bases to trimming and J lost 0 bases, with 17 bases between them. This CDR3 is 16 amino acids long. The CDR3 coding sequence is TGCAGTGCCAACCCGACCGACAAAGCGAACACCGGGGAGCTGTTTTTT. The encoded protein is CSANPTDKANTGELFF.

V gene TRBV7-7 combines with J gene TRBJ2-1, with a tentative D call TRBD2 (6 bases). V lost 4 bases and J 9 bases, leaving 10 bases between the germline ends. CDR1 is SSHAT, CDR2 FNYEAQ, per germline (reference sequence). The CDR3 length is 12 residues. The CDR3 coding sequence is TGTGCCAGCAGCTCCGGGGGTAGTGAGCAGTTCTTC. Its translation: CASSSGGSEQFF.

This clonotype was observed a handful of times. The chain is built from TRBV29-1 and TRBJ2-1; TRBD2 agrees at 8 bases. This CDR3 has 13 amino acids. The J segment lost 13 bases and the V segment lost 6 bases, leaving 14 bases of the junction unmatched. Germline CDR1 and CDR2: SQVTM and ANQGSEA. The CDR3 nucleotides read TGCAGCGTAGGGACTAGTCGAAGCCCCGAACAGTTCTTC. As protein: CSVGTSRSPEQFF.

The rearrangement links TRBV6-4 to TRBJ1-3, with TRBD1 matching over 7 bases. V gave up 6 bases and J gave up 0 bases; unmatched junction bases: 5. This CDR3 comprises 15 residues. Germline V gene data show CDR1 as MRHNA and CDR2 as SNTAGT. CDR3 DNA: TGTGCCAGCAGCCACAGGGGAAACTCTGGAAACACCATATATTTT. Translation gives CASSHRGNSGNTIYF.

This chain joins TRBV7-9 and TRBJ2-2; D not resolved. The CDR3 runs 12 residues. The V end was cut by 3 bases, the J end by 11 bases, with 10 bases between. Germline assignment: CDR1 SEHNR and CDR2 FQNEAQ (reference sequence). The DNA of the CDR3 is TGTGCCAGCAGCTTTAACACCGTAGAGCTGTTTTTT. Its protein product is CASSFNTVELFF.

This clonotype showed up just a few times. The gene calls are TRBV6-5 and TRBJ2-1; D unresolved. V gave up 2 bases and J gave up 3 bases, with 8 bases separating them. The CDR3 runs 14 residues. Per the germline V gene, CDR1 is MNHEY and CDR2 is SVGAGI. CDR3 protein: CASSYLQNYNEQFF. The CDR3 nucleotides are TGTGCCAGCAGTTACCTACAGAACTACAATGAGCAGTTCTTC.